These 21 T cell receptor beta chains were all obtained from the same sample, sequenced in a study of blood T cell repertoires in COVID-19. This table comes from immunoSEQ multiplex PCR, and its TCRdb copy is limited to in-frame clones, with some not included. The table records 80,000 to 85,000 clones, more than 80% of them present only once. What was sequenced was peripheral blood. All receptors come from a human donor in a cohort sampled during active COVID-19.

The chain employs TRBV6-5 and TRBJ2-7, with 7 bases identical to TRBD1. The V and J ends lost 7 bases and 1 base, in that order; junction bases with no gene match: 7. The germline gives CDR1 MNHEY, CDR2 SVGAGI. The CDR3 consists of 14 residues. The CDR3 region is CASTGAGGSYEQYF. CDR3 DNA sequence: TGTGCCAGCACGGGTGCAGGGGGTTCCTACGAGCAGTACTTC.

The chain recombines TRBV30 with TRBJ2-1; TRBD2 agrees at 8 bases. V lost 3 bases, J lost 3 bases, and 10 bases stayed unmatched. The CDR3 is 16 residues long. The germline CDR1 and CDR2 sequences are GTSNPN and SVGIG (reference sequence). The CDR3 sequence: CAWSAGFGGVYNEQFF. The CDR3 DNA reads TGTGCCTGGAGCGCTGGGTTCGGGGGGGTCTACAATGAGCAGTTCTTC. The whole variable domain, remainder taken from reference TRBV30 and TRBJ2-1, is SQTIHQWPATLVQPVGSPLSLECTVEGTSNPNLYWYRQAAGRGLQLLFYSVGIGQISSEVPQNLSASRPQDRQFILSSKKLLLSDSGFYLCAWSAGFGGVYNEQFFGPGTRLTVL.

The V call is TRBV10-3, the J call TRBJ1-2; a weak D match, TRBD1 (6 bases). V lost 6 bases and J lost 8, with 22 bases in between. CDR3 length: 15 amino acids. Per germline, CDR1 ENHRY and CDR2 SYGVKD. CDR3: CAISLTGTPARGYTF. CDR3 sequence (DNA): TGTGCCATCAGCTTAACAGGGACACCCGCTCGGGGCTACACCTTC.

This chain uses TRBV2 with TRBJ1-1, with D unclear. Trimming left V 2 bases short and J 6 bases short, with 13 bases between. The CDR3 runs 14 residues. CDR1 is SNHLY, CDR2 FYNNEI, per germline. Here the CDR3 reads CASSELRGVPEAFF. DNA of the CDR3: TGTGCCAGCAGTGAATTACGGGGTGTCCCTGAAGCTTTCTTT. Looking up the rest from reference TRBV2 and TRBJ1-1 gives the full variable domain: EPEVTQTPSHQVTQMGQEVILRCVPISNHLYFYWYRQILGQKVEFLVSFYNNEISEKSEIFDDQFSVERPDGSNFTLKIRSTKLEDSAMYFCASSELRGVPEAFFGQGTRLTVV.

This sequence joins TRBV5-1 and TRBJ2-3; 10 nucleotides line up with TRBD2. Germline V CDR1 and CDR2: SGHRS, YFSETQ. There are 17 residues in the CDR3. V lost 4 bases to trimming and J lost 0 bases; unmatched junction nucleotides: 8. Here the CDR3 reads CASSRSSGGTSTDTQYF. The CDR3 bases are TGCGCCAGCAGCCGGTCTAGCGGGGGAACCAGCACAGATACGCAGTATTTT.

The J gene is TRBJ1-1, the V gene TRBV5-6; 8 nucleotides agree with TRBD1. V lost 0 bases and J lost 4; bases outside the gene matches: 2. Germline loops: CDR1 SGHDT, CDR2 YYEEEE. The CDR3 sequence is 14 residues long. CDR3 DNA sequence: TGTGCCAGCAGCTTGGACAGGGGGGGCACTGAAGCTTTCTTT. Translating it yields CASSLDRGGTEAFF. The variable domain in full, completed from reference TRBV5-6 and TRBJ1-1, reads DAGVTQSPTHLIKTRGQQVTLRCSPKSGHDTVSWYQQALGQGPQFIFQYYEEEERQRGNFPDRFSGHQFPNYSSELNVNALLLGDSALYLCASSLDRGGTEAFFGQGTRLTVV.

The rearrangement links TRBV5-4 to TRBJ2-3; 12 bases match TRBD2. V lost 7 bases and J lost 5; bases outside the gene matches: 5. The CDR3 extends over 14 amino acids. In germline, CDR1 is SGHNT, CDR2 YYREEE (reference sequence). The CDR3 here is CASRLAGEGDTQYF. As DNA, the CDR3 is TGTGCCAGCCGACTAGCGGGGGAAGGAGATACGCAGTATTTT.

V is TRBV6-5 and J is TRBJ2-7; TRBD1 matches 11 bases. The J segment lost 4 bases and the V segment lost 7 bases, leaving 6 bases of the junction unmatched. Germline CDR1 and CDR2: MNHEY and SVGAGI. The CDR3 contains 14 residues. CDR3 region: CASIWTGGIYEQYF. The CDR3 nucleotides read TGTGCCAGCATATGGACAGGGGGCATTTACGAGCAGTACTTC.

The V gene is TRBV6-5, the J gene TRBJ1-6; no clear D. Germline lookup yields CDR1 MNHEY and CDR2 SVGAGI. The germline V and J ends were trimmed by 4 bases and 8 bases, with 12 bases remaining between them. The CDR3 is 14 residues long. CDR3 sequence (DNA): TGTGCCAGCAGTTCCCGGGTCCGGGATTCACCCCTCCACTTT. Encoded protein: CASSSRVRDSPLHF.

The V call is TRBV7-2, the J call TRBJ2-7; 9 nucleotides line up with TRBD1. The CDR3 length is 14 residues. Germline CDR1 SGHTA, CDR2 FQGNSA. V was clipped by 4 bases and J by 2 bases; unmatched bases: 3. The CDR3 DNA reads as TGTGCCAGCAGCTCGCGACAGGGGGCCTACGAGCAGTACTTC. It specifies CASSSRQGAYEQYF. Full variable domain (outside the CDR3, taken from reference TRBV7-2 and TRBJ2-7): GAGVSQSPSNKVTEKGKDVELRCDPISGHTALYWYRQSLGQGLEFLIYFQGNSAPDKSGLPSDRFSAERTGGSVSTLTIQRTQQEDSAVYLCASSSRQGAYEQYFGPGTRLTVT.

The rearrangement links TRBV6-5 to TRBJ2-7; D possibly corresponds to TRBD1 (5 bases). The CDR3 extends over 16 amino acids. Trimming pared 0 bases from V and 4 bases from J, leaving 16 bases between. Looked up from germline, CDR1 is MNHEY and CDR2 is SVGAGI. The CDR3 DNA reads as TGTGCCAGCAGTTACTCCCCGTTCGACCCAGGGTACGAGCAGTACTTC. Translated, it gives CASSYSPFDPGYEQYF.

The J gene is TRBJ2-7, the V gene TRBV7-3, with 9 bases aligning to TRBD1. With 3 bases clipped from V and 0 bases from J, the junction kept 3 bases outside the gene matches. Germline V gene sequence: CDR1 SGHTA, CDR2 FQGTGA. The CDR3 length is 15 residues. The CDR3: CASSFGTGSSYEQYF. In nucleotides, the CDR3 is TGTGCCAGCAGCTTCGGGACAGGGAGCTCCTACGAGCAGTACTTC.

This clone was recorded once. The V and J genes are TRBV11-2 and TRBJ2-2; 7 bases map to TRBD2. V lost 1 base to trimming and J lost 5 bases; unmatched junction nucleotides: 7. Germline lookup yields CDR1 SGHAT and CDR2 FQNNGV. This CDR3 is 16 amino acids long. The CDR3 loop is CASSLGPGGHTGELFF. CDR3 DNA: TGTGCCAGCAGCTTAGGCCCGGGGGGTCATACCGGGGAGCTGTTTTTT.

The chain combines TRBV6-4 with TRBJ1-5, with 9 bases fitting TRBD1. Losses at the gene ends were 0 bases for V and 0 bases for J; bases not matched to a gene: 6. Germline-derived CDR1 and CDR2 are MRHNA and SNTAGT. CDR3 length equals 18 residues. CDR3 in amino acids: CASSDSRTGENSNQPQHF. CDR3 nucleotide sequence: TGTGCCAGCAGTGACTCCCGGACAGGGGAAAATAGCAATCAGCCCCAGCATTTT.

This CDR3 is CSARLLGTQYF. In DNA form, the CDR3 reads TGCAGTGCTCGATTACTAGGGACCCAGTACTTC. The chain joins TRBV20-1 to TRBJ2-5; a possible D gene is TRBD2 (5 bases). CDR3 size: 11 residues. V lost 5 bases to trimming and J lost 7 bases, with 11 bases between them. CDR1 DFQATT and CDR2 SNEGSKA come from the germline V gene (reference sequence).

The CDR3 is CAISSSDRSSYEQYF. CDR3 coding DNA: TGTGCCATCAGCTCTAGTGACCGGAGCTCCTACGAGCAGTACTTC. This sequence joins TRBV10-3 and TRBJ2-7; D is undetermined. This CDR3 region has 15 residues. Deletions cut 6 bases from V and 0 bases from J, with 15 bases between. Germline values: CDR1 ENHRY, CDR2 SYGVKD.

DNA of the CDR3: TGTGCCAGCAGTACCACGACAGGGACGTCCTATGGCTACACCTTC. Residues: CASSTTTGTSYGYTF. The chain links TRBV2 to TRBJ1-2, with 7 bases aligning to TRBD1. CDR3 length: 15 amino acids. CDR1 and CDR2 from the germline V gene are SNHLY and FYNNEI. The J segment lost 4 bases and the V segment lost 5 bases, leaving 10 bases of the junction unmatched.

CDR3 DNA: TGTGCCAGTAGTGGACTGCCAGGAGAGACCCAGTACTTC. It specifies CASSGLPGETQYF. The rearrangement links TRBV19 to TRBJ2-5; D may be TRBD2 (5 bases). V was trimmed by 5 bases and J by 4 bases, leaving 11 bases between them. This CDR3 region has 13 residues. Per germline, CDR1 LNHDA and CDR2 SQIVND (reference sequence).

This clone occurred a few times. The chain combines TRBV7-9 with TRBJ2-5; TRBD1 agrees at 7 bases. The CDR3 runs 14 residues. In germline, CDR1 is SEHNR, CDR2 FQNEAQ (reference sequence). The trim removed 5 bases at V and 5 bases at J, leaving 8 bases unmatched. The CDR3: CASSPGTAIETQYF. The CDR3, as DNA: TGTGCCAGCAGCCCCGGGACAGCCATCGAGACCCAGTACTTC. Full variable domain (missing parts from reference TRBV7-9 and TRBJ2-5): DTGVSQNPRHKITKRGQNVTFRCDPISEHNRLYWYRQTLGQGPEFLTYFQNEAQLEKSRLLSDRFSAERPKGSFSTLEIQRTEQGDSAMYLCASSPGTAIETQYFGPGTRLLVL.

The V gene is TRBV28, the J gene TRBJ2-7, with D maybe TRBD1 (6 bases). The CDR3 consists of 11 residues. Germline V gene sequence: CDR1 MDHEN, CDR2 SYDVKM. The V end was cut by 5 bases, the J end by 5 bases, with 7 bases between. The CDR3 sequence is CASSRQDEQYF. Written as DNA, the CDR3 is TGTGCCAGCAGTAGACAGGACGAGCAGTACTTC.

The CDR3 reads CASSQWTGEKLFF. CDR3 nucleotides: TGCGCCAGCAGCCAATGGACGGGAGAAAAACTGTTTTTT. V is TRBV4-1 and J is TRBJ1-4; D uncertain. V lost 2 bases and J lost 8, with 9 bases in between. Germline CDR1 reads MGHRA; CDR2 reads YSYEKL. The CDR3 extends over 13 amino acids.